The 29 T cell receptor beta chains listed next were all sequenced from one sample in a study of early T cells in non-severe SARS-CoV-2 infection. TCRdb reprocessed the 5' RACE reads with MiXCR, giving one entry per CDR3 protein. Of some 80,000 distinct CDR3 sequences in the sample, 5% are singletons; the top ten hold approximately 7%. The starting material was whole blood, obtained at baseline. These receptors were taken from an adult who was a healthcare worker with PCR-confirmed SARS-CoV-2 infection or an uninfected control (not recorded which).

The chain has TRBV10-3 and TRBJ1-2, with D possibly TRBD1 on 5 matching bases. Germline CDR1 reads ENHRY; CDR2 reads SYGVKD. With 10 bases removed from V and 5 bases from J, the gap between germline ends came to 14 bases. This CDR3 comprises 12 residues. The CDR3 loop reads CATSDKSYGYTF. The CDR3 DNA is TGTGCCACATCGGACAAGTCATATGGCTACACCTTC.

This clonotype showed up many times. CDR3 amino acids: CASSLLGQGAREQYF. The CDR3 nucleotides are TGTGCCAGCAGTTTATTGGGACAGGGGGCGCGAGAGCAGTACTTC. The rearrangement links TRBV28 to TRBJ2-7; TRBD1 aligns across 12 bases. CDR3 size: 15 residues. V shed 1 base and J 7 bases; nucleotides not matched to a gene: 5. Germline V gene sequence: CDR1 MDHEN, CDR2 SYDVKM.

This clonotype occurred many times. J is TRBJ2-2 and V is TRBV28; maybe TRBD1 (5 bases). V was shortened by 0 bases and J by 3 bases, with 8 bases between the two germline ends. The germline gives CDR1 MDHEN, CDR2 SYDVKM. This CDR3 spans 15 amino acids. CDR3 loop: CASSLWATDTGELFF. In DNA form, the CDR3 reads TGTGCCAGCAGTTTATGGGCGACAGACACCGGGGAGCTGTTTTTT.

This clonotype came up a few times. J is TRBJ2-1 and V is TRBV29-1; 7 bases fit TRBD2. CDR1 SQVTM and CDR2 ANQGSEA come from the germline V gene. The V gene end was trimmed by 0 bases and the J gene end by 6 bases; junction bases not matched to a gene: 8. The CDR3 extends over 15 amino acids. CDR3: CSVEDWGTTRNEQFF. For the CDR3, the DNA is TGCAGCGTTGAAGATTGGGGGACTACCCGCAATGAGCAGTTCTTC.

Worth noting for this clonotype: The germline gene is not matched at one end of the junction; a read error may be the cause. V gene TRBV15 combines with J gene TRBJ2-1; either TRBD1 or TRBD2 may supply D (5 bases each). The CDR3 contains 15 residues. Germline-derived CDR1 and CDR2 are LNHNV and YYDKDF (reference sequence). CDR3 sequence (DNA): TGTGCCACCAGCAACTCCGGGACCTCCTTCAATGAGCAGTTCTTC. Translated, it gives CATSNSGTSFNEQFF.

This clonotype was observed a handful of times. This chain links TRBV10-2 with TRBJ2-4; 8 positions match TRBD1. Germline CDR1 is WSHSY and CDR2 is SAAADI. This CDR3 has 15 amino acids. Trimming cost V 5 bases and J 2 bases; bases outside gene matches: 5. CDR3 coding DNA: TGCGCCAGCAGTCCCGCAGGGGGCTCCAAAAACATTCAGTACTTC. It encodes CASSPAGGSKNIQYF.

Ten or more counts support this clonotype. V and J are TRBV29-1 and TRBJ2-3, with D maybe TRBD2 (5 bases). Germline V gene data show CDR1 as SQVTM and CDR2 as ANQGSEA. The CDR3 contains 13 residues. Trimming left V 3 bases short and J 3 bases short, with 10 bases between. This CDR3 reads CSVERDSTDTQYF. In DNA form, the CDR3 reads TGCAGCGTTGAGAGGGATTCGACAGATACGCAGTATTTT.

Many counts were recorded for this clonotype. V is TRBV20-1 and J is TRBJ1-1; 7 nucleotides agree with TRBD1. CDR3 length: 15 amino acids. CDR1 is DFQATT, CDR2 SNEGSKA, per germline (reference sequence). V lost 3 bases and J lost 8; bases outside the gene matches: 15. CDR3 DNA sequence: TGCAGTGCTAGTAGTCAAGGGGGCACCTCCACCGAAGCTTTCTTT. Translation: CSASSQGGTSTEAFF.

The CDR3 reads CASSLARTSGSYNEQFF. CDR3 sequence (DNA): TGTGCCAGCAGCTTGGCCAGGACTAGCGGGAGCTACAATGAGCAGTTCTTC. The chain combines TRBV5-8 with TRBJ2-1, with 13 bases fitting TRBD2. Germline CDR1 reads SGHTS; CDR2 reads YDEGEE. With V trimmed by 0 bases and J by 3 bases, 3 bases remained unmatched. CDR3 length: 17 residues.

This clonotype appeared many times. The chain joins TRBV7-9 to TRBJ2-7, with TRBD1 identical over 11 bases. The CDR3 sequence is 19 residues long. Trimming removed 5 bases from V and 2 bases from J; junction bases left unmatched: 17. Looked up from germline, CDR1 is SEHNR and CDR2 is FQNEAQ (reference sequence). The CDR3 nucleotides are TGTGCCAGCAGCGCGGGGGACAGGGGGATAGGACTAACGACCTACGAGCAGTACTTC. Protein: CASSAGDRGIGLTTYEQYF.

The chain carries TRBV5-1 and TRBJ1-4; D possibly corresponds to TRBD1 (5 bases). CDR3 size: 14 residues. From germline, CDR1 is SGHRS and CDR2 YFSETQ. V shed 6 bases and J shed 5 bases, with 14 bases lying between them. The CDR3 here is CASKGLGPNEKLFF. CDR3 bases: TGCGCCAGCAAAGGATTGGGACCAAATGAAAAACTGTTTTTT.

Many counts were recorded for this clonotype. In DNA, the CDR3 is TGTGCCAGTACCGGGACTTTCTCCTACAATGAGCAGTTCTTC. Encoded protein: CASTGTFSYNEQFF. This sequence joins TRBV19 and TRBJ2-1; TRBD2 might be the D (6 bases). V was shortened by 7 bases and J by 0 bases, with 10 bases between the two germline ends. Germline CDR1 and CDR2: LNHDA and SQIVND (reference sequence). This CDR3 has 14 residues.

The chain employs TRBV18 and TRBJ1-6; unclear D gene. Trimming pared 2 bases from V and 0 bases from J, leaving 14 bases between. CDR1 KGHSH and CDR2 LQKENI come from the germline V gene. The CDR3 spans 18 residues. The CDR3 loop is CASSPGLPTSSYNSPLHF. The CDR3 DNA is TGTGCCAGCTCACCAGGACTTCCCACCAGCTCCTATAATTCACCCCTCCACTTT.

This chain connects TRBV5-1 to TRBJ2-3; weak D call: TRBD1 (6 bases). The germline V and J ends were trimmed by 3 bases and 4 bases, with 12 bases remaining between them. The CDR3 spans 14 residues. CDR1 is SGHRS and CDR2 is YFSETQ in the germline V gene. Here the CDR3 DNA reads TGCGCCAGCAGCTCCAGGGGCCTTGCAGATACGCAGTATTTT. Translated: CASSSRGLADTQYF.

The rearrangement joins TRBV7-8 to TRBJ1-4; perhaps TRBD1 as D (6 bases). The germline V gene encodes CDR1 SGHVS and CDR2 FQNEAQ. CDR3 length: 15 amino acids. Deletions cut 1 base from V and 5 bases from J, with 11 bases between. CDR3 coding DNA: TGTGCCAGCAGCTTAGGCCCAGGGGTGAATGAAAAACTGTTTTTT. Translating gives CASSLGPGVNEKLFF.

The chain has TRBV12-2 and TRBJ2-3. TRBV12-2 is described as a pseudogene. The CDR3 has 14 residues. Here the CDR3 DNA reads TGTGCAAGTCGCTTAGGCGTCCAATGGACTACGCAGTATTTT. Amino acids: CASRLGVQWTTQYF.

This clonotype is a singleton in its sample. V and J are TRBV20-1 and TRBJ2-7; TRBD1 matches at 9 bases. There are 15 residues in the CDR3. Germline CDR1 DFQATT, CDR2 SNEGSKA (reference sequence). Trimming took 1 base from V and 3 from J; bases not matched to a gene: 7. CDR3 sequence: CSARGWADRGYEQYF. The CDR3 DNA follows: TGCAGTGCTAGAGGCTGGGCGGACAGGGGCTACGAGCAGTACTTC.

The chain has TRBV9 and TRBJ2-2, with TRBD2 matching 14 bases. The CDR3 is 19 amino acids. Germline V gene data show CDR1 as SGDLS and CDR2 as YYNGEE. The ends lost 4 bases at V and 2 bases at J; junction bases unmatched: 10. CDR3 sequence: CASSPRWTSGRLNTGELFF. In nucleotides, the CDR3 is TGTGCCAGCAGCCCCCGTTGGACTAGCGGGAGGTTAAACACCGGGGAGCTGTTTTTT.

This clonotype has at least ten counts. The chain joins TRBV20-1 to TRBJ2-7; TRBD1 matches 7 bases. Germline V gene sequence: CDR1 DFQATT, CDR2 SNEGSKA (reference sequence). Trimming at V came to 0 bases and at J to 3 bases, leaving 5 bases not matched to a gene. There are 14 residues in the CDR3. The CDR3 DNA is TGCAGTGCTAGAGATAGGGACAGTCACTACGAGCAGTACTTC. Translating it yields CSARDRDSHYEQYF.

This clonotype was detected only a few times. The chain links TRBV12-3 or TRBV12-4 to TRBJ2-1; 8 nucleotides line up with TRBD1. Losses at the gene ends were 5 bases for V and 5 bases for J; bases not matched to a gene: 8. CDR3 size: 15 residues. CDR3 in DNA: TGTGCCAGCAGTCGTGGACAGGGATCCCACAATGAGCAGTTCTTC. This encodes CASSRGQGSHNEQFF.

The chain carries TRBV24-1 and TRBJ2-2; 9 bases fit TRBD1. Germline CDR1 reads KGHDR; CDR2 reads SFDVKD. CDR3 size: 17 residues. V shed 0 bases, J shed 3 bases, and the junction held 4 bases outside the gene matches. The CDR3 sequence: CATSDLYTGGDTGELFF. The DNA for the CDR3 is TGTGCCACCAGTGATTTGTATACAGGGGGCGACACCGGGGAGCTGTTTTTT.

In this sample, this clonotype turned up many times. This chain links TRBV4-1 with TRBJ2-3; 11 bases fit TRBD2. The germline V gene has CDR1 MGHRA and CDR2 YSYEKL. CDR3 length: 15 residues. V lost 4 bases to trimming and J lost 1 base; unmatched junction nucleotides: 1. The CDR3: CASSPLAGGTDTQYF. For the CDR3, the DNA is TGCGCCAGCAGCCCACTAGCGGGGGGCACAGATACGCAGTATTTT.

The sample holds many counts of this clonotype. V is TRBV12-3 or TRBV12-4 and J is TRBJ2-1; D ambiguous. V dropped 6 bases and J dropped 0 bases, with 6 bases sitting between them. This CDR3 is 13 amino acids long. CDR3 residues: CASRGSSYNEQFF. As DNA, the CDR3 is TGTGCCAGCAGGGGTAGCTCCTACAATGAGCAGTTCTTC.

The chain joins TRBV20-1 to TRBJ2-1, with TRBD2 matching 8 bases. The CDR3 length is 13 residues. Trimming removed 3 bases from V and 2 bases from J; junction bases left unmatched: 0. The germline V gene encodes CDR1 DFQATT and CDR2 SNEGSKA (reference sequence). The CDR3 protein is CSASSGAYNEQFF. The DNA for the CDR3 is TGCAGTGCTAGTAGCGGGGCCTACAATGAGCAGTTCTTC.

This clonotype was found many times. The V call is TRBV6-5, the J call TRBJ2-7; possibly TRBD2 for D (7 bases). The CDR3 totals 13 residues. V lost 6 bases, J lost 2 bases, and 11 bases lay in between. Germline loops: CDR1 MNHEY, CDR2 SVGAGI. Written as DNA, the CDR3 is TGTGCCAGCAGACAGGGACTACCCTACGAGCAGTACTTC. Amino acid sequence: CASRQGLPYEQYF.

The rearrangement links TRBV12-3 or TRBV12-4 to TRBJ2-1; D remains unclear. V lost 7 bases to trimming and J lost 10 bases, with 11 bases between them. The CDR3 sequence is 11 residues long. Here the CDR3 DNA reads TGTGCCAGCACCTCGACCTGGGAGCAGTTCTTC. Translated: CASTSTWEQFF.

V and J are TRBV7-2 and TRBJ2-1; 10 nucleotides align to TRBD2. This CDR3 is built from 16 residues. CDR1 and CDR2 from the germline V gene are SGHTA and FQGNSA. V trimming: 4 bases; J trimming: 10 bases; junction bases outside the gene matches: 13. The CDR3 DNA sequence: TGTGCCAGCAGCTGGGTACTAGCGGGACGACCTCTGGAGCAGTTCTTC. Protein: CASSWVLAGRPLEQFF.

The chain uses TRBV6-5 and TRBJ2-3, with TRBD1 identical over 7 bases. CDR1 is MNHEY, CDR2 SVGAGI, per germline. The junction had 2 bases not matched to a gene; V was cut back by 1 base and J by 4 bases. The CDR3 is made up of 14 amino acids. The CDR3 here is CASSYYTGADTQYF. The CDR3 DNA reads as TGTGCCAGCAGTTACTACACAGGGGCAGATACGCAGTATTTT.

The chain joins TRBV4-1 to TRBJ2-7, with 10 bases matching TRBD1. The CDR3 has 15 residues. With 5 bases clipped from V and 2 bases from J, the junction kept 6 bases outside the gene matches. In germline, CDR1 is MGHRA, CDR2 YSYEKL. This CDR3 reads CASSKGDRGAYEQYF. The CDR3 DNA is TGCGCCAGCAGCAAGGGGGACAGGGGTGCCTACGAGCAGTACTTC.